The 27 T cell receptor beta chains below were found in one sample sequenced in a study of T cells in Graves' hyperthyroidism and ophthalmopathy. RNA transcripts provided the source from which TCR beta CDR3 regions were amplified. A first-round RT-PCR of the TCR CDR3 used the HTBI primer set. Each CDR3 protein gets one entry after TCRdb re-called the multiplex PCR reads with MiXCR. The sample contains about 360,000 distinct CDR3 sequences, about 15% of which appear only once. Sequencing used blood. The receptors originated from a woman between 18 and 29 years old with Graves' hyperthyroidism that later progressed to Graves' ophthalmopathy.

The V and J genes are TRBV9 and TRBJ1-3; unclear D gene. Trimming cost V 2 bases and J 2 bases, with 8 bases left between them. CDR1 is SGDLS and CDR2 is YYNGEE in the germline V gene. The CDR3 sequence is 14 residues long. CDR3 amino acids: CASSVGSPGNTIYF. The CDR3 DNA sequence: TGTGCCAGCAGCGTCGGGTCGCCTGGAAACACCATATATTTT.

This clonotype was detected ten times or more. The J gene is TRBJ1-5, the V gene TRBV7-2; D not certain. Germline V CDR1 and CDR2: SGHTA, FQGNSA. The CDR3 has 14 amino acids. V was cut by 5 bases and J by 6 bases, with 14 bases left in between. The CDR3 here is CASSRPGFGQPQHF. CDR3 DNA sequence: TGTGCCAGCAGCCGTCCGGGTTTCGGTCAGCCCCAGCATTTT.

This clonotype was recorded at least ten times. The genes are TRBV9 and TRBJ1-5; D is possibly TRBD1 (5 bases). Trimming left V 2 bases short and J 0 bases short, with 9 bases between. The CDR3 runs 15 residues. Germline values: CDR1 SGDLS, CDR2 YYNGEE. The CDR3 is CASSVGTGSNQPQHF. In DNA form, the CDR3 reads TGTGCCAGCAGCGTCGGGACGGGTAGCAATCAGCCCCAGCATTTT. The entire variable domain, with the rest obtained from reference TRBV9 and TRBJ1-5, is as follows: DSGVTQTPKHLITATGQRVTLRCSPRSGDLSVYWYQQSLDQGLQFLIQYYNGEERAKGNILERFSAQQFPDLHSELNLSSLELGDSALYFCASSVGTGSNQPQHFGDGTRLSIL.

The table lists this clonotype with many counts. The V gene is TRBV28, the J gene TRBJ2-1, with 9 bases lining up with TRBD1. After removal of 3 bases from V and 7 bases from J, the junction contained 7 bases not matched to a gene. This CDR3 has 15 amino acids. Germline loops: CDR1 MDHEN, CDR2 SYDVKM. The CDR3 DNA follows: TGTGCCAGCAGTTTTAGGGGACAGGGTGATAATGAGCAGTTCTTC. Protein: CASSFRGQGDNEQFF.

V usage is TRBV19 and J usage is TRBJ1-5; TRBD1 matches 8 bases. J was trimmed by 6 bases and V by 8 bases; bases with no gene match: 9. In germline, CDR1 is LNHDA, CDR2 SQIVND (reference sequence). CDR3 size: 14 residues. In DNA form, the CDR3 reads TGTGCCAGTGAAACAGGGGGGGGACGTCAGCCCCAGCATTTT. Translating it yields CASETGGGRQPQHF.

Notes on this clonotype: A clone one base away is much larger, so this may be a read error. V gene TRBV11-2 combines with J gene TRBJ1-2, with no clear D. Germline V gene data show CDR1 as SGHAT and CDR2 as FQNNGV. The V and J ends lost 1 base and 4 bases respectively, with 10 bases between them. The CDR3 has 14 amino acids. The DNA for the CDR3 is TGTGCCAGCAGCTTAGGGATGAATCTCTATGGCTACACCTTC. Its protein is CASSLGMNLYGYTF.

A few counts support this clonotype. V gene TRBV7-2 combines with J gene TRBJ2-7, with TRBD1 as a possible D gene (5 bases). CDR1 SGHTA and CDR2 FQGNSA come from the germline V gene. This CDR3 is 18 amino acids long. V was pared by 0 bases and J by 0 bases, with 18 bases between. The DNA for the CDR3 is TGTGCCAGCAGCTTAGCCCCCTCGACAGAAATAAGCTCCTACGAGCAGTACTTC. Amino acids: CASSLAPSTEISSYEQYF.

The table lists this clonotype with a few counts. The chain combines TRBV10-3 with TRBJ2-1; 10 bases fit TRBD1. The CDR3 length is 15 residues. Germline CDR1 and CDR2: ENHRY and SYGVKD. The V and J ends lost 2 bases and 7 bases, in that order; junction bases with no gene match: 5. CDR3 amino acids: CAISELDRGRNEQFF. The CDR3 DNA reads TGTGCCATCAGTGAGCTTGACAGGGGGCGGAATGAGCAGTTCTTC.

Worth noting for this clonotype: Being one base from a much bigger clone, this may be a read error. The chain links TRBV18 to TRBJ2-1; D might be TRBD2 (7 bases). The J call could be wrong; TRBJ2-7 is a better fit for the DNA end. The CDR3 runs to 14 residues. The germline CDR1 and CDR2 sequences are KGHSH and LQKENI. CDR3 residues: CASSPRGGSNEQYF. The CDR3 DNA reads as TGTGCCAGCTCACCAAGGGGGGGTAGCAATGAGCAGTACTTC.

This clonotype came up many times. The chain carries TRBV18 and TRBJ2-1; no reliable D call. The length of the CDR3 is 13 residues. Germline values: CDR1 KGHSH, CDR2 LQKENI. V was shortened by 5 bases and J by 8 bases, with 13 bases between the two germline ends. Here the CDR3 reads CASSTAASDEQFF. The DNA of the CDR3 is TGTGCCAGCTCAACGGCAGCCTCGGATGAGCAGTTCTTC. Using reference TRBV18 and TRBJ2-1 for the parts outside the CDR3, the full variable domain is NAGVMQNPRHLVRRRGQEARLRCSPMKGHSHVYWYRQLPEEGLKFMVYLQKENIIDESGMPKERFSAEFPKEGPSILRIQQVVRGDSAAYFCASSTAASDEQFFGPGTRLTVL.

This clonotype showed up many times. V is TRBV20-1 and J is TRBJ2-7; D may be TRBD2 (6 bases). The germline V and J ends were trimmed by 6 bases and 4 bases, with 16 bases remaining between them. Germline assignment: CDR1 DFQATT and CDR2 SNEGSKA (reference sequence). CDR3 length: 13 residues. CDR3 sequence reads: CSAVADYEYEQYF. For the CDR3, the DNA is TGCAGTGCCGTAGCGGACTACGAGTACGAGCAGTACTTC.

Regarding this clonotype: One end of the junction fails to match germline, which may point to a read error. The chain links TRBV20-1 to TRBJ2-2; maybe TRBD2 (6 bases). Per the germline V gene, CDR1 is DFQATT and CDR2 is SNEGSKA (reference sequence). CDR3 length equals 17 residues. CDR3 DNA: TGCAGTGCTAGAGACGGTGGGAGGCCCGCGAACACCGGGAAGCTGTTTTTT. Protein sequence: CSARDGGRPANTGKLFF.

The sample holds a few counts of this clonotype. The J gene is TRBJ2-7, the V gene TRBV7-9; the D is unclear. The CDR3 extends over 13 amino acids. Germline loops: CDR1 SEHNR, CDR2 FQNEAQ (reference sequence). V shed 1 base and J shed 3 bases, with 7 bases lying between them. Here the CDR3 reads CASSLEEIYEQYF. The CDR3 DNA sequence: TGTGCCAGCAGCTTAGAAGAGATCTACGAGCAGTACTTC.

The chain couples TRBV20-1 to TRBJ2-3; D might be TRBD1 or TRBD2, each matching 5 bases. Trimming took off 1 base at V and 2 bases at J, with 22 bases between the two ends. CDR3 length: 18 residues. CDR1 DFQATT and CDR2 SNEGSKA come from the germline V gene (reference sequence). The CDR3, as DNA: TGCAGTGCTAGAGCCTCTAGGGGAGAGCGCCTGATCACAGATACGCAGTATTTT. This gives the protein CSARASRGERLITDTQYF.

In this sample, this clonotype turned up a few times. The J gene is TRBJ1-1, the V gene TRBV4-2, with unresolved D. The ends were cut back, 0 bases at V and 0 bases at J, with 8 bases in the middle. The CDR3 sequence is 15 residues long. Germline loops: CDR1 LGHNA, CDR2 YNFKEQ. The CDR3 protein is CASSQEDGLNTEAFF. The DNA of the CDR3 is TGTGCCAGCAGCCAAGAAGATGGCCTGAACACTGAAGCTTTCTTT.

In this sample, this clonotype turned up many times. The genes are TRBV5-1 and TRBJ2-4; the match to TRBD1 covers 8 bases. Germline V CDR1 and CDR2: SGHRS, YFSETQ. The CDR3 is 14 residues long. Unmatched junction bases numbered 6, after V lost 4 bases and J lost 6 bases. The CDR3 loop is CASSRQGRGNIQYF. The CDR3 DNA follows: TGCGCCAGCAGCAGACAGGGGAGAGGAAACATTCAGTACTTC.

This clonotype came up a few times. The rearrangement joins TRBV19 to TRBJ1-1; D gene unclear. The CDR3 runs 13 residues. V was shortened by 7 bases and J by 4 bases, with 13 bases between the two germline ends. Germline CDR1 is LNHDA and CDR2 is SQIVND (reference sequence). The CDR3 region has the DNA TGTGCCAGTAACGCGGCCCCGGGCACTGAAGCTTTCTTT. Amino acids: CASNAAPGTEAFF.

In this sample, this clonotype turned up many times. The chain uses TRBV2 and TRBJ2-7, with TRBD1 matching 7 bases. This CDR3 has 11 residues. J was trimmed by 6 bases and V by 10 bases; bases with no gene match: 6. Germline V gene sequence: CDR1 SNHLY, CDR2 FYNNEI. CDR3 region: CATVAGGEQYF. The CDR3 DNA follows: TGTGCCACAGTCGCAGGGGGCGAGCAGTACTTC. The full variable domain, with the rest looked up from reference TRBV2 and TRBJ2-7, is EPEVTQTPSHQVTQMGQEVILRCVPISNHLYFYWYRQILGQKVEFLVSFYNNEISEKSEIFDDQFSVERPDGSNFTLKIRSTKLEDSAMYFCATVAGGEQYFGPGTRLTVT.

This clonotype was seen more than once but under ten times. The chain uses TRBV5-1 and TRBJ2-1; 7 bases are shared with TRBD2. The junction had 4 bases not matched to a gene; V was cut back by 0 bases and J by 1 base. Germline CDR1 SGHRS, CDR2 YFSETQ. The CDR3 has 16 residues. CDR3: CASSLGGLQSYNEQFF. The CDR3, as DNA: TGCGCCAGCAGCTTGGGGGGACTACAATCCTACAATGAGCAGTTCTTC.

V and J are TRBV25-1 and TRBJ2-7, with a possible D match to TRBD2 (6 bases). Between the trimmed V and J ends, which lost 2 bases and 2 bases, there was a span of 13 bases. This CDR3 contains 15 residues. CDR1 and CDR2 (germline): MGHDK, SYGVNS. As DNA, the CDR3 is TGTGCCAGCAGTGAAGAGGGACTGGGGGCCTACGAGCAGTACTTC. This codes for CASSEEGLGAYEQYF.

This clonotype was observed many times. The chain has TRBV5-6 and TRBJ2-1, with 9 nucleotides matching TRBD2. The CDR3 length is 15 residues. J lost 7 bases, V lost 4 bases, and 9 bases had no gene match. Germline-derived CDR1 and CDR2 are SGHDT and YYEEEE. The CDR3 DNA reads TGTGCCAGCAGCCCATCGGCGGGAGGGCCAAATGAGCAGTTCTTC. It codes for CASSPSAGGPNEQFF.

Points on this clonotype: The junction shows a germline mismatch at one end, possibly a read error. V is TRBV5-1 and J is TRBJ2-7; D ambiguous. The V gene's germline CDR1 is SGHRS and CDR2 YFSETQ. The CDR3 covers 13 residues. CDR3 bases: TGCGTCAGCAGCTTGGAATCCTTCTACGAGCAGTACTTC. Protein sequence: CVSSLESFYEQYF.

This clonotype was counted ten times or more. The V call is TRBV28, the J call TRBJ2-7, with 8 bases lining up with TRBD1. V gave up 2 bases and J gave up 5 bases; unmatched junction bases: 8. The CDR3 runs to 15 residues. From germline, CDR1 is MDHEN and CDR2 SYDVKM. As DNA, the CDR3 is TGTGCCAGCAGTTTAACGGCAGGGGGCTTACACGAGCAGTACTTC. This codes for CASSLTAGGLHEQYF.

This clonotype was detected many times. This rearrangement joins TRBV2 to TRBJ2-7; D gene unclear. Germline V gives CDR1 SNHLY, CDR2 FYNNEI. V dropped 6 bases and J dropped 4 bases, with 4 bases sitting between them. This CDR3 is 10 amino acids long. The CDR3 bases are TGTGCCAGCAGGGGATACGAGCAGTACTTC. Protein product: CASRGYEQYF.

The rearrangement links TRBV28 to TRBJ2-5; 13 nucleotides line up with TRBD2. Trimming removed 5 bases from V and 4 bases from J; junction bases left unmatched: 16. The CDR3 runs to 19 residues. Germline V gives CDR1 MDHEN, CDR2 SYDVKM. CDR3 nucleotides: TGTGCCAGCAGTCCTCGCCGTCTGTGGACTAGCGGGAGAGGAGAGACCCAGTACTTC. Residues: CASSPRRLWTSGRGETQYF.

Of note for this clonotype: This may come from a read error, since a much larger clone is one base off. The gene calls are TRBV11-2 and TRBJ2-1; no clear D gene. The germline gives CDR1 SGHAT, CDR2 FQNNGV. The CDR3 spans 13 residues. CDR3 sequence reads: CASSLLGNNEHFF. The CDR3 DNA is TGTGCCAGCAGCTTACTGGGGAACAATGAGCATTTCTTC.

In its sample, this clonotype was seen a few times. The chain combines TRBV30 with TRBJ2-5; TRBD1 is a possible D gene (6 bases). The CDR3 extends over 13 amino acids. The germline V and J ends were trimmed by 3 bases and 4 bases, with 12 bases remaining between them. The germline CDR1 and CDR2 sequences are GTSNPN and SVGIG (reference sequence). The CDR3 loop reads CAWSKGGAETQYF. CDR3 nucleotide sequence: TGTGCCTGGAGCAAAGGGGGAGCAGAGACCCAGTACTTC.